This is a list of T cell receptor beta chains from one sample in a study of T cells in Graves' hyperthyroidism and ophthalmopathy. TCRdb used MiXCR to reprocess the multiplex PCR reads, holding one entry per CDR3 protein. Of about 210,000 distinct CDR3 sequences listed, about a sixth are singletons. Sequencing input: blood. These receptors were taken from a man between 40 and 49 years old with Graves' hyperthyroidism. Both conserved end residues are part of each CDR3. The D gene is left open where the match is weak. The listing skips clone size in some rows; elsewhere it reads once, few, many or a size class.

TGTGCCAGCAGTTTAACGGGGGCGGGGGGCGGATGGAATACGCAGTATTTT,CASSLTGAGGGWNTQYF,TRBD2,TRBJ2-3,TRBV7-2,-
TGTGCCAGCAGTTTTATTGGACAGGCGGCTTTCTTT,CASSFIGQAAFF,TRBD1,TRBJ1-1,TRBV2,many
TGTGCCAGCAGTTCGACGGTTGAGAGCAATCAGCCCCAGCATTTT,CASSSTVESNQPQHF,-,TRBJ1-5,TRBV28,many
TGTGCCAGTAGTAAAACTCCGGGACAGCAGGGCAATCAGCCCCAGCATTTT,CASSKTPGQQGNQPQHF,TRBD1,TRBJ1-5,TRBV19,many
TGTGCCAGCAGTGAAGATGCCCTGGGTAGCGGGGGGGCGGGTGAGACCCAGTACTTC,CASSEDALGSGGAGETQYF,TRBD2,TRBJ2-5,TRBV2,few
TGTGCCACTGGTTTCGGGCGTTCTGGGGCCAACGTCCTGACTTTC,CATGFGRSGANVLTF,-,TRBJ2-6,TRBV19,once
TGCAGTACTTGGTCGGACAGGGGGAATTATGCAACTAATGAAAAACTGTTTTTT,CSTWSDRGNYATNEKLFF,TRBD1,TRBJ1-4,TRBV20-1,many
TGTGCCAGCACCATGGGAGGGGAGCTGTTTTTT,CASTMGGELFF,-,TRBJ2-2,TRBV12-3/TRBV12-4,many
TGTGCCAGCAGCTTAACAGGGGGCCGGAGCTACACCTTC,CASSLTGGRSYTF,TRBD1,TRBJ1-2,TRBV7-9,many
TGTGCCAGCAGCTTTGCAGGACCTTATAATTCACCCCTCCACTTT,CASSFAGPYNSPLHF,-,TRBJ1-6,TRBV5-6,many
TGTGCCAGCTCACCACTTGGCGATACGCAGTATTTT,CASSPLGDTQYF,-,TRBJ2-3,TRBV18,many
TGTGCCAGCAGCCAGGGGGCCAGGGGGGGTGAAAAACTGTTTTTT,CASSQGARGGEKLFF,TRBD1,TRBJ1-4,TRBV7-2,many
TGCAGTGCTAGAGGAATGGTGGGGCGTACCTCTGGGGCCAACGTCCTGACTTTC,CSARGMVGRTSGANVLTF,-,TRBJ2-6,TRBV20-1,-
TGTGCCAGCAGCCAAGATATCCCACTAGCGGGGGACTTCGCGACCCAGTACTTC,CASSQDIPLAGDFATQYF,TRBD2,TRBJ2-5,TRBV3-1,many
TGTGCCAGCAGCCCGGCCGCGTCCTACGAGCAGTACTTC,CASSPAASYEQYF,-,TRBJ2-7,TRBV3-1,many
TGTGCCAGCAGCTGGGACAGGGCGGGGACTGAAGCTTTCTTT,CASSWDRAGTEAFF,TRBD1,TRBJ1-1,TRBV2,-
TGCAGTGCTAGTGTCGGGACAGGGGAAAACAAGCAGTACTTC,CSASVGTGENKQYF,TRBD1,TRBJ2-7,TRBV20-1,many
TGTGCCAGTAGACAGTCCGGGGAGACCCAGTACTTC,CASRQSGETQYF,-,TRBJ2-5,TRBV19,few
TGTGCCAGCAAGAGCTCCTACAATGAGCAGTTCTTC,CASKSSYNEQFF,-,TRBJ2-1,TRBV28,many
TGTGCCAGCAGTTCTTATCGAAACACTGAAGCTTTCTTT,CASSSYRNTEAFF,-,TRBJ1-1,TRBV6-4,-
TGTGCCACTAAAAACAGGGCCTTCTCCTACAATGAGCAGTTCTTC,CATKNRAFSYNEQFF,-,TRBJ2-1,TRBV19,-
TGTGCCAGCCGGAGGGGGCTTAGCGGCTACAATGAGCAGTTCTTC,CASRRGLSGYNEQFF,-,TRBJ2-1,TRBV28,many
TGTGCCAGCAGCGTTCTAGGAAACACAGATACGCAGTATTTT,CASSVLGNTDTQYF,-,TRBJ2-3,TRBV9,many
TGTGCCAGCAGCGCACAGGAGGGAACTGAAGCTTTCTTT,CASSAQEGTEAFF,-,TRBJ1-1,TRBV7-9,once
TGTGCCAGCAGCTTAGGGGACAGGACTCACACTGAAGCTTTCTTT,CASSLGDRTHTEAFF,TRBD1,TRBJ1-1,TRBV7-9,-
TGTGCCAGCAGTTCAGGGGGAGGAAGCACCGGGGAGCTGTTTTTT,CASSSGGGSTGELFF,-,TRBJ2-2,TRBV28,many
TGTGCCAGCAGTAGGGCAGGTGACTATGGCTACACCTTC,CASSRAGDYGYTF,-,TRBJ1-2,TRBV25-1,few
TGTGCCTGGAGTCCCGGACGGATTTCCTACAATGAGCAGTTCTTC,CAWSPGRISYNEQFF,-,TRBJ2-1,TRBV30,many
TGTGCCAGCCGCCTGAGGGCGGCTCACAACTATGGCTACACCTTC,CASRLRAAHNYGYTF,-,TRBJ1-2,TRBV2,many
TGTGCCAGCAGCTTGGGGACTAGCGGGGGGGGGGGGGGCACAGATACGCAGTATTTT,CASSLGTSGGGGGTDTQYF,TRBD2,TRBJ2-3,TRBV7-2,few
TGCGCCAGCAGCTTGGAGGGGAGGGTGCCAGATACGCAGTATTTT,CASSLEGRVPDTQYF,TRBD2,TRBJ2-3,TRBV5-1,many
TGTGCCAGCAGCGCAGGGCGACTAGGGTATTACACCGGGGAGCTGTTTTTT,CASSAGRLGYYTGELFF,-,TRBJ2-2,TRBV9,-
TGTGCCAGCTCACCACCGCGCGACACCGGGGAGCTGTTTTTT,CASSPPRDTGELFF,-,TRBJ2-2,TRBV18,many
TGCAGTGCTAGTCGACAGGGGGGCAGCTCACCCCTCCACTTT,CSASRQGGSSPLHF,TRBD1,TRBJ1-6,TRBV20-1,many
TGTGCCAGCAGATCACTCCTCGGGGGGGATCCCCTCTACAATGAGCAGTTCTTC,CASRSLLGGDPLYNEQFF,TRBD2,TRBJ2-1,TRBV6-2/TRBV6-3,many
TGTGCCAGCAGGCGTTCGGCGAACACTGAAGCTTTCTTT,CASRRSANTEAFF,-,TRBJ1-1,TRBV12-3/TRBV12-4,many
TGTGCCAGCATTGAAGGGCTCAACACAGATACGCAGTATTTT,CASIEGLNTDTQYF,-,TRBJ2-3,TRBV6-1,-
TGTGCCAGCAGCCCCGGACTAGCGGGATCAAATGAGCAGTTCTTC,CASSPGLAGSNEQFF,TRBD2,TRBJ2-1,TRBV6-1,-
TGTGCCAGCACCCCGGGACAGGGGGGCTACACCTTC,CASTPGQGGYTF,TRBD1,TRBJ1-2,TRBV28,once
TGTGCCAGCAGCCGACAGGGGGCAACATCCTACGAGCAGTACTTC,CASSRQGATSYEQYF,TRBD1,TRBJ2-7,TRBV12-3/TRBV12-4,-
TGTGCCAGCTCACCGGGACAGGGGGCTTCACCCCTCCACTTT,CASSPGQGASPLHF,TRBD1,TRBJ1-6,TRBV18,many
TGTGCCAGCAGTAAACGGAGGGGGGATACGAACACTGAAGCTTTCTTT,CASSKRRGDTNTEAFF,-,TRBJ1-1,TRBV6-2/TRBV6-3,many
TGTGCCAGCAGTGCTTTTGGCGGGGGGGCCGGGAATGAGCAGTTCTTC,CASSAFGGGAGNEQFF,TRBD2,TRBJ2-1,TRBV2,many
TGTGCCAGCAGCCCCGGGGACCCTCAGCCCCAGCATTTT,CASSPGDPQPQHF,-,TRBJ1-5,TRBV7-9,many
TGTGCCAGCAGCGCTATACTAGGAGGCGGGGAGCTGTTTTTT,CASSAILGGGELFF,-,TRBJ2-2,TRBV9,many
TGTGCCAGCAGTCTCCCTCCCGGGACGGGTAAAACCTACGAGCAGTACTTC,CASSLPPGTGKTYEQYF,-,TRBJ2-7,TRBV27,-
TGTGCCAGCAGCGGAAAACAGGGGTGGGAAAAACTGTTTTTT,CASSGKQGWEKLFF,TRBD1,TRBJ1-4,TRBV9,few
TGTGCCAGTAGTATTATAGCGGGGGGACCCTACAATGAGCAGTTCTTC,CASSIIAGGPYNEQFF,TRBD2,TRBJ2-1,TRBV19,few
TGCAGTGCTAGGGAGGGGGGGAACACTGAAGCTTTCTTT,CSAREGGNTEAFF,-,TRBJ1-1,TRBV20-1,many
TGCGCCAGCAGCCAGGGAGTAGCGCGCGCCTACAATGAGCAGCTCTTC,CASSQGVARAYNEQLF,-,TRBJ2-1,TRBV4-1,-
TGTGCCAGCAGCGAAGGATCCGGGACAGGGGTCAAAAACATTCGGTACTTC,CASSEGSGTGVKNIRYF,TRBD1,TRBJ2-4,TRBV2,-
TGTGCCAGCAGCCATTCTAGCGCCGACACAGATACGCAGTATTTT,CASSHSSADTDTQYF,-,TRBJ2-3,TRBV3-1,many
TGTGCCAGCAGTCCTACCGCGGGCGCTAGCACAGATACGCAGTATTTT,CASSPTAGASTDTQYF,-,TRBJ2-3,TRBV6-1,few
TGTGCCAGCAGTTACCCTAGGGACATTTTCGATTCGGGTGAGCAGTTCTTC,CASSYPRDIFDSGEQFF,-,TRBJ2-1,TRBV6-5,-
TGTGCCAGCACCGCGGGACTACACTACGAGCAGTACTTC,CASTAGLHYEQYF,TRBD2,TRBJ2-7,TRBV12-3/TRBV12-4,-
TGTGCCAGCAGCTGGACGGGCAATCAGCCCCAGCATTTT,CASSWTGNQPQHF,-,TRBJ1-5,TRBV7-9,-
TGTGCCAGCGACGGAGGGCCCTATGGCTACACCTTC,CASDGGPYGYTF,-,TRBJ1-2,TRBV14,-
TGCGCCAGCAGCCAAGCTTTTCCAGGGGGCGGCTTCAAAAACATTCAGTACTTC,CASSQAFPGGGFKNIQYF,TRBD1,TRBJ2-4,TRBV4-3,-
TGTGCCAGCAGTTTAACAGCGGGGCCAGAGACCCAGTACTTC,CASSLTAGPETQYF,TRBD2,TRBJ2-5,TRBV5-6,many
TGTGCCAGCAGCTTTTTTTTTAGAGGCAACACTGAAGCTTTCTTT,CASSFFFRGNTEAFF,-,TRBJ1-1,TRBV5-5,few